This TCR beta chain stems from a study of blood T cell repertoires in COVID-19. This clone has more than one count but fewer than ten. Profiled with immunoSEQ multiplex PCR; TCRdb holds only in-frame clones, not every one. The table has about 210,000 clones, about four fifths seen once. Trimming removed 8 bases at V and 3 bases at J, with 14 bases between. Germline assignment: CDR1 MNHEY and CDR2 SVGAGI. The CDR3 runs to 13 residues. The rearrangement joins TRBV6-5 to TRBJ2-7; D is undetermined. The specimen was peripheral blood. The receptor comes from a woman between 50 and 59 years old with acute or convalescent COVID-19. CDR3 region: CASSVGGIYEQYF. The DNA for the CDR3 is TGTGCCAGCTCTGTAGGCGGAATCTACGAGCAGTACTTC.